A single sample gave rise to the 24 T cell receptor beta chains below, sequenced in a study of T cell responses to AZD1222 COVID-19 vaccine. Clones were sequenced by immunoSEQ multiplex PCR, and TCRdb holds only the in-frame ones, with some missing. Among some 150,000 clones, roughly 87% were seen once, and the ten largest hold roughly 5.2%. Source: peripheral blood, taken 28 days after the second dose of the MenACWY control vaccine. Source of these receptors: an adult who received the MenACWY meningococcal vaccine as a control.

J is TRBJ2-7 and V is TRBV6-2 or TRBV6-3; 7 bases agree with TRBD1. Germline V gene lookup returns CDR1 MNHEY and CDR2 SVGEGT. With V trimmed by 6 bases and J by 3 bases, 8 bases remained unmatched. This CDR3 is built from 14 residues. The CDR3 is CASSRQGEVYEQYF. For the CDR3, the DNA is TGTGCCAGCAGCAGACAGGGTGAAGTCTACGAGCAGTACTTC.

V usage is TRBV9 and J usage is TRBJ2-3; D call uncertain. The CDR3 is 14 amino acids. Germline V gene lookup returns CDR1 SGDLS and CDR2 YYNGEE. Trimming cost V 1 base and J 3 bases, with 9 bases left between them. CDR3 residues: CASSVSSWTDTQYF. The CDR3 DNA reads TGTGCCAGCAGCGTATCAAGCTGGACAGATACGCAGTATTTT.

Notes on this clone: Germline and junction disagree at one end, which may indicate a read error. The rearrangement links TRBV7-7 to TRBJ2-7; 7 bases map to TRBD2. The CDR3 contains 13 residues. Germline lookup yields CDR1 SSHAT and CDR2 FNYEAQ (reference sequence). CDR3 sequence (DNA): TGTGCTAGCAGCCGACAGCGGGATTACGAGCAGTACTTC. This translates into CASSRQRDYEQYF.

This chain's CDR3 is CASSIEGQGRAFF. DNA of the CDR3: TGCGCCAGCAGCATCGAGGGACAGGGACGCGCTTTCTTT. V is TRBV5-1 and J is TRBJ1-1; 9 bases are a match to TRBD1. With 4 bases clipped from V and 11 bases from J, the junction kept 9 bases outside the gene matches. Germline V gives CDR1 SGHRS, CDR2 YFSETQ. The CDR3 totals 13 residues.

The gene calls are TRBV5-1 and TRBJ1-6; D not certain. Germline lookup yields CDR1 SGHRS and CDR2 YFSETQ. CDR3 length: 13 amino acids. The V end lost 0 bases, the J end lost 5 bases, and 3 bases lay between the germline ends. The CDR3 DNA reads as TGCGCCAGCAGCTTGGCGGATAATTCACCCCTCCACTTT. Translating it yields CASSLADNSPLHF.

The chain is built from TRBV11-3 and TRBJ2-1; no clear D. CDR3 length: 13 amino acids. The V end was cut by 5 bases, the J end by 8 bases, with 13 bases between. Per the germline V gene, CDR1 is SGHNT and CDR2 is YENEEA. DNA of the CDR3: TGTGCCAGCAGCCCCTCCATCATGGATGAGCAGTTCTTC. It translates to CASSPSIMDEQFF.

The genes are TRBV7-9 and TRBJ2-5; TRBD1 matches 11 bases. The CDR3 runs to 15 residues. Trimming removed 5 bases from V and 5 bases from J; junction bases left unmatched: 7. Germline V lookup: CDR1 SEHNR, CDR2 FQNEAQ (reference sequence). DNA for the CDR3: TGTGCCAGCAGCCGTGGACAGGGGGCGCGGGAGACCCAGTACTTC. This translates into CASSRGQGARETQYF.

For this clone: Sequence at one end of the junction differs from germline and may be a read error. The chain joins TRBV20-1 to TRBJ1-4; D gene ambiguous. CDR1 is DFQATT and CDR2 is SNEGSKA in the germline V gene (reference sequence). CDR3 length: 11 residues. The CDR3 protein is CSASQTDLALF. DNA of the CDR3: TGCAGTGCTAGTCAAACGGACCTCGCCCTTTTT.

The chain combines TRBV27 with TRBJ1-2; D gene ambiguous. Trimming left V 5 bases short and J 1 base short, with 20 bases between. Germline CDR1 reads MNHEY; CDR2 reads SMNVEV (reference sequence). This CDR3 region has 17 residues. The CDR3 loop is CASSPLDPGGLNYGYTF. CDR3 DNA: TGTGCCAGCAGTCCCTTAGACCCGGGAGGCCTTAACTATGGCTACACCTTC.

The V and J genes are TRBV18 and TRBJ1-1; D perhaps matches TRBD1 (5 bases). This CDR3 region has 15 residues. The germline V and J ends were trimmed by 3 bases and 1 base, with 12 bases remaining between them. CDR1 and CDR2 from the germline V gene are KGHSH and LQKENI. The CDR3 protein is CASSPSRVWNTEAFF. The CDR3, as DNA: TGTGCCAGCTCACCGTCCAGGGTATGGAACACTGAAGCTTTCTTT.

The J gene is TRBJ1-5, the V gene TRBV2, with 10 bases identical to TRBD1. This CDR3 spans 15 amino acids. The V gene's germline CDR1 is SNHLY and CDR2 FYNNEI. Germline trimming cut 7 bases from V and 6 bases from J; bases unmatched to any gene: 9. As DNA, the CDR3 is TGTGCCAGCAAGGCGGGACAGGGGCCGGGTCAGCCCCAGCATTTT. Its protein product is CASKAGQGPGQPQHF.

The chain couples TRBV28 to TRBJ2-2; TRBD2 matches at 7 bases. Looked up from germline, CDR1 is MDHEN and CDR2 is SYDVKM. The CDR3 runs to 16 residues. V lost 5 bases, J lost 0 bases, and 6 bases stayed unmatched. As DNA, the CDR3 is TGTGCCAGCAGTGGCGGGAGAATTGCGAACACCGGGGAGCTGTTTTTT. This encodes CASSGGRIANTGELFF. Combining the CDR3 with reference TRBV28 and TRBJ2-2 gives the whole variable domain DVKVTQSSRYLVKRTGEKVFLECVQDMDHENMFWYRQDPGLGLRLIYFSYDVKMKEKGDIPEGYSVSREKKERFSLILESASTNQTSMYLCASSGGRIANTGELFFGEGSRLTVL.

The chain couples TRBV24-1 to TRBJ1-5, with 11 bases aligning to TRBD1. Germline V gene lookup returns CDR1 KGHDR and CDR2 SFDVKD. V dropped 3 bases and J dropped 6; count of bases not matched to a gene: 3. The CDR3 is made up of 15 amino acids. The CDR3 DNA sequence: TGTGCCACCAGTGATGGGACAGGGGGAAGTCAGCCCCAGCATTTT. Amino acids: CATSDGTGGSQPQHF.

The chain links TRBV7-9 to TRBJ2-7, with a weak D call TRBD2 (6 bases). V lost 2 bases and J lost 3, with 14 bases in between. CDR3 length: 15 residues. CDR1 and CDR2 from the germline V gene are SEHNR and FQNEAQ (reference sequence). The CDR3 DNA reads TGTGCCAGCAGCTTACAGCCCGCTAGCGTCTACGAGCAGTACTTC. Translated, it gives CASSLQPASVYEQYF.

The J gene is TRBJ1-1, the V gene TRBV29-1, with 9 bases that match TRBD1. Germline V CDR1 and CDR2: SQVTM, ANQGSEA. V shed 6 bases and J 7 bases; nucleotides not matched to a gene: 6. The CDR3 totals 12 residues. The DNA of the CDR3 is TGCAGCGTGGACAGGGGTAAGGATGAAGCTTTCTTT. Translated: CSVDRGKDEAFF.

This sequence joins TRBV6-5 and TRBJ1-1, with D possibly TRBD1 on 5 matching bases. CDR3 size: 13 residues. Germline CDR1 reads MNHEY; CDR2 reads SVGAGI. Trimming cost V 7 bases and J 10 bases, with 19 bases left between them. The CDR3 DNA reads as TGTGCCAGCAAGCATCTAACGGGGCTTGGAGCTTTCTTT. Amino acids: CASKHLTGLGAFF.

The rearrangement joins TRBV12-3 or TRBV12-4 to TRBJ1-1, with D perhaps matching TRBD1 (5 bases). CDR3 length equals 13 residues. Trimming shortened V by 6 bases and J by 5 bases, and 13 bases separated the two germline ends. Here the CDR3 reads CASSPGAMTEAFF. The CDR3 region has the DNA TGTGCCAGCAGCCCCGGGGCCATGACTGAAGCTTTCTTT.

V and J are TRBV19 and TRBJ1-1; D perhaps matches TRBD1 (6 bases). The CDR3 length is 14 residues. Trimming removed 5 bases from V and 6 bases from J, with 16 bases in between. Per the germline V gene, CDR1 is LNHDA and CDR2 is SQIVND (reference sequence). CDR3 loop: CASSLRPGHAEAFF. The CDR3 DNA reads as TGTGCCAGTAGTCTAAGACCGGGACATGCTGAAGCTTTCTTT.

This clone appeared a single time. The chain links TRBV7-3 to TRBJ2-3; D unresolved. The CDR3 runs to 16 residues. Germline V gene lookup returns CDR1 SGHTA and CDR2 FQGTGA. V shed 5 bases and J shed 4 bases, with 19 bases lying between them. The CDR3 region has the DNA TGTGCCAGCAGCCTAAACCCCCCTAGTAACTCAGATACGCAGTATTTT. Encoded protein: CASSLNPPSNSDTQYF. The entire variable domain, with the rest obtained from reference TRBV7-3 and TRBJ2-3, is as follows: GAGVSQTPSNKVTEKGKYVELRCDPISGHTALYWYRQSLGQGPEFLIYFQGTGAADDSGLPNDRFFAVRPEGSVSTLKIQRTERGDSAVYLCASSLNPPSNSDTQYFGPGTRLTVL.

The chain employs TRBV19 and TRBJ2-7; D possibly corresponds to TRBD2 (6 bases). The V end was cut by 2 bases, the J end by 0 bases, with 14 bases between. The CDR3 contains 16 residues. Germline V gene sequence: CDR1 LNHDA, CDR2 SQIVND (reference sequence). In DNA, the CDR3 is TGTGCCAGTAGTATATCCCCGGGGGTCAGCTCCTACGAGCAGTACTTC. Translating it yields CASSISPGVSSYEQYF. The variable domain in full, completed from reference TRBV19 and TRBJ2-7, reads DGGITQSPKYLFRKEGQNVTLSCEQNLNHDAMYWYRQDPGQGLRLIYYSQIVNDFQKGDIAEGYSVSREKKESFPLTVTSAQKNPTAFYLCASSISPGVSSYEQYFGPGTRLTVT.

The chain joins TRBV30 to TRBJ2-7; TRBD1 might be the D (6 bases). Trimming removed 4 bases at V and 2 bases at J, with 15 bases between. In germline, CDR1 is GTSNPN, CDR2 SVGIG (reference sequence). The CDR3 is 14 amino acids. The CDR3 sequence: CAWIKAGVTYEQYF. CDR3 bases: TGTGCCTGGATAAAGGCAGGGGTCACCTACGAGCAGTACTTC.

This clone was counted only a few times. V and J are TRBV5-4 and TRBJ2-3; no firm D call. Trimming removed 4 bases from V and 2 bases from J, with 17 bases in between. CDR3 size: 16 residues. Germline CDR1 reads SGHNT; CDR2 reads YYREEE (reference sequence). CDR3 sequence (DNA): TGTGCCAGCAGCCATATCGGCTACCAGTTCACAGATACGCAGTATTTT. It translates to CASSHIGYQFTDTQYF.

This chain uses TRBV6-6 with TRBJ2-5; 8 nucleotides align to TRBD1. The CDR3 is 18 amino acids. V lost 5 bases and J lost 0; bases outside the gene matches: 14. Looked up from germline, CDR1 is MNHNY and CDR2 is SVGAGI (reference sequence). CDR3 DNA sequence: TGTGCCAGCAGTCTAAAATCACAGGGGGGTGCCAACCAAGAGACCCAGTACTTC. It is translated as CASSLKSQGGANQETQYF.

V and J are TRBV18 and TRBJ1-1; tentative D call: TRBD1 (6 bases). Trimming pared 5 bases from V and 4 bases from J, leaving 14 bases between. Germline V lookup: CDR1 KGHSH, CDR2 LQKENI. CDR3 size: 14 residues. CDR3 in amino acids: CASSAGDRGTEAFF. DNA for the CDR3: TGTGCCAGCTCAGCAGGGGATAGAGGCACTGAAGCTTTCTTT.